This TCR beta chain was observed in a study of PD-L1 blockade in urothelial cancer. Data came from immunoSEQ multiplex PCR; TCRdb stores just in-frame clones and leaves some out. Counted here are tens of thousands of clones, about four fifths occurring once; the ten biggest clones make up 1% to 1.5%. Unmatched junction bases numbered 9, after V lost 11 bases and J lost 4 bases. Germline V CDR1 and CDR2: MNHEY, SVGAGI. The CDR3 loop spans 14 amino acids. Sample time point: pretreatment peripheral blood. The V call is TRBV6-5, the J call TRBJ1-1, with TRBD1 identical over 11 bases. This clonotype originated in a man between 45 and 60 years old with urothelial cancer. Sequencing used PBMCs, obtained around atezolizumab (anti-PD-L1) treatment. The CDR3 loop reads CASGQGAGGTEAFF. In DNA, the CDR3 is TGTGCCTCAGGACAGGGGGCGGGCGGCACTGAAGCTTTCTTT.